This T cell receptor beta chain emerged from a study of T cell responses to AZD1222 COVID-19 vaccine. Generated by immunoSEQ multiplex PCR, the TCRdb table keeps only in-frame clones and is missing some. The sample lists over 100,000 clones, 85% to 95% occurring once. Trimming stripped 1 base from V and 4 bases from J, with 2 bases between. The CDR3 has 11 amino acids. Germline-derived CDR1 and CDR2 are SGDLS and YYNGEE. General study points: Repertoire sampling happened only post peak T cell response. Mostly white British, mostly female donors; authors suggested clonal diversity may be underestimated.

On this clone: Its target is unknown.

This chain links TRBV9 with TRBJ1-2, with D unresolved. Sequenced here: peripheral blood, sampled on day 0 of AZD1222 vaccination. The receptor was isolated from an adult in good health. The CDR3 reads CASSVIYGYTF. The CDR3 DNA is TGTGCCAGCAGCGTAATCTATGGCTACACCTTC.